Shown below are 20 T cell receptor beta chains from a single sample sequenced in a study of blood T cell repertoires in COVID-19. Produced via immunoSEQ multiplex PCR; TCRdb's table is partial and in-frame only. Here the sample spans over 75,000 clones, roughly 85% being singletons. Sequences were obtained from peripheral blood. The source of these receptors is a human donor in a cohort sampled during active COVID-19.

This chain links TRBV7-2 with TRBJ2-1; D gene unclear. The V and J ends lost 4 bases and 3 bases respectively, with 19 bases between them. CDR1 SGHTA and CDR2 FQGNSA come from the germline V gene. This CDR3 region has 17 residues. CDR3 nucleotide sequence: TGTGCCAGCAGCTCCCTTTCAAGAGGTTTGTTCTACAATGAGCAGTTCTTC. Translation gives CASSSLSRGLFYNEQFF.

This sequence joins TRBV19 and TRBJ2-2; D may be TRBD2 (7 bases). CDR3 size: 16 residues. Trimming took 8 bases from V and 0 from J, leaving 16 bases between them. Germline V lookup: CDR1 LNHDA, CDR2 SQIVND (reference sequence). CDR3 loop: CASLLRRGPNTGELFF. The CDR3 DNA sequence: TGTGCCAGTCTCCTTAGGCGGGGGCCGAACACCGGGGAGCTGTTTTTT.

This clone was found a few times. The J gene is TRBJ1-6, the V gene TRBV5-5; D remains ambiguous. The ends were cut back, 4 bases at V and 0 bases at J, with 11 bases in the middle. Looked up from germline, CDR1 is SGHKS and CDR2 is YYEKEE (reference sequence). This CDR3 has 16 amino acids. CDR3 nucleotide sequence: TGTGCCAGCAGCGGCGAAGGGAGCTCCTATAATTCACCCCTCCACTTT. As protein: CASSGEGSSYNSPLHF.

The CDR3 sequence is CASTRDRSTEAFF. The CDR3 bases are TGTGCCAGCACTAGAGACAGGTCCACTGAAGCTTTCTTT. J is TRBJ1-1 and V is TRBV2, with a possible D match to TRBD1 (6 bases). Germline V lookup: CDR1 SNHLY, CDR2 FYNNEI. The V end was cut by 7 bases, the J end by 4 bases, with 13 bases between. This CDR3 comprises 13 residues. Filled out from reference TRBV2 and TRBJ1-1, the complete variable domain reads EPEVTQTPSHQVTQMGQEVILRCVPISNHLYFYWYRQILGQKVEFLVSFYNNEISEKSEIFDDQFSVERPDGSNFTLKIRSTKLEDSAMYFCASTRDRSTEAFFGQGTRLTVV.

The rearrangement uses TRBV5-6 and TRBJ2-1; a weak D match, TRBD2 (5 bases). CDR3 length equals 15 residues. The V gene lost 2 bases and the J gene lost 0 bases, with 9 bases spanning the gap. CDR1 is SGHDT, CDR2 YYEEEE, per germline. CDR3 nucleotide sequence: TGTGCCAGCAGCTTCGGGATGAGCTCCTACAATGAGCAGTTCTTC. This codes for CASSFGMSSYNEQFF.

The chain combines TRBV3-1 (or the pseudogene TRBV3-2) with TRBJ1-2, with 7 nucleotides matching TRBD1. In germline, CDR1 is LGHDT, CDR2 YNNKEL (reference sequence). With V trimmed by 5 bases and J by 8 bases, 5 bases remained unmatched. The CDR3 totals 12 residues. The CDR3 coding sequence is TGTGCCAGCAGCATCACAGGGGACGGCTACACCTTC. Translated: CASSITGDGYTF.

The chain employs TRBV29-1 and TRBJ2-3; 8 positions agree with TRBD2. Germline V lookup: CDR1 SQVTM, CDR2 ANQGSEA. This CDR3 spans 13 amino acids. The V segment lost 6 bases and the J segment 2 bases; nucleotides outside the gene matches: 4. CDR3 nucleotide sequence: TGCAGCGTAAGCGGGGGATACACAGATACGCAGTATTTT. Translated, it gives CSVSGGYTDTQYF.

This clone has just a few counts. The chain links TRBV7-2 to TRBJ1-5; weak D call: TRBD1 (5 bases). This CDR3 has 13 amino acids. Germline V gene lookup returns CDR1 SGHTA and CDR2 FQGNSA. Trimming took off 7 bases at V and 7 bases at J, with 14 bases between the two ends. The CDR3 nucleotides read TGTGCCAGCAACGCAGGGTTTCTCCAGCCCCAGCATTTT. As protein: CASNAGFLQPQHF. Combining the CDR3 with reference TRBV7-2 and TRBJ1-5 gives the whole variable domain GAGVSQSPSNKVTEKGKDVELRCDPISGHTALYWYRQSLGQGLEFLIYFQGNSAPDKSGLPSDRFSAERTGGSVSTLTIQRTQQEDSAVYLCASNAGFLQPQHFGDGTRLSIL.

The gene calls are TRBV5-1 and TRBJ2-5; TRBD2 matches 12 bases. The V and J ends lost 0 bases and 4 bases, in that order; junction bases with no gene match: 10. Per germline, CDR1 SGHRS and CDR2 YFSETQ. This CDR3 has 18 amino acids. The CDR3 DNA reads as TGCGCCAGCAGCTTGGCCTGGCTAGCGGGAGGGAAGGGAGAGACCCAGTACTTC. It specifies CASSLAWLAGGKGETQYF.

The chain employs TRBV30 and TRBJ1-6; D not certain. CDR3 length equals 12 residues. Per germline, CDR1 GTSNPN and CDR2 SVGIG (reference sequence). The germline V and J ends were trimmed by 0 bases and 8 bases, with 5 bases remaining between them. This CDR3 reads CAWSVHHSPLHF. In DNA, the CDR3 is TGTGCCTGGAGTGTACACCATTCACCCCTCCACTTT.

About this clone itself: The same CDR3 arises from other DNA sequences in this sample as well. For the CDR3, the DNA is TGTGCCAGCAGAGCTCAGGGGGCTAGCAATCAGCCCCAGCATTTT. The encoded protein is CASRAQGASNQPQHF. V is TRBV6-5 and J is TRBJ1-5; the match to TRBD1 covers 8 bases. With 6 bases clipped from V and 0 bases from J, the junction kept 4 bases outside the gene matches. CDR1 MNHEY and CDR2 SVGAGI come from the germline V gene. The CDR3 contains 15 residues.

The chain couples TRBV7-9 to TRBJ2-3; TRBD2 agrees at 8 bases. J gave up 3 bases and V 4 bases, and 6 bases lay outside the gene matches. This CDR3 spans 15 amino acids. Germline assignment: CDR1 SEHNR and CDR2 FQNEAQ (reference sequence). The CDR3 nucleotides are TGTGCCAGCAGCTATAGCGGGGTCCAAACAGATACGCAGTATTTT. It is translated as CASSYSGVQTDTQYF. The full variable domain, rest sourced from reference TRBV7-9 and TRBJ2-3, is DTGVSQNPRHKITKRGQNVTFRCDPISEHNRLYWYRQTLGQGPEFLTYFQNEAQLEKSRLLSDRFSAERPKGSFSTLEIQRTEQGDSAMYLCASSYSGVQTDTQYFGPGTRLTVL.

The rearrangement links TRBV27 to TRBJ1-2; D gene ambiguous. V was trimmed by 6 bases and J by 5 bases, leaving 13 bases between them. Germline assignment: CDR1 MNHEY and CDR2 SMNVEV (reference sequence). This CDR3 is 13 amino acids long. The CDR3 sequence is CASRPTDVYGYTF. CDR3 in DNA: TGTGCCAGCAGACCCACAGATGTGTATGGCTACACCTTC.

V is TRBV13 and J is TRBJ1-2; 8 bases are a match to TRBD1. The CDR3 loop spans 15 amino acids. CDR1 is PRHDT, CDR2 FYEKMQ, per germline (reference sequence). Trimming removed 2 bases from V and 6 bases from J; junction bases left unmatched: 8. The CDR3 is CASSLLDRGNDGYTF. CDR3 in DNA: TGTGCCAGCAGCTTACTCGACAGGGGCAACGATGGCTACACCTTC.

The rearrangement links TRBV2 to TRBJ2-1; D may be TRBD2 (6 bases). CDR1 and CDR2 from the germline V gene are SNHLY and FYNNEI. The CDR3 has 14 amino acids. V was trimmed by 4 bases and J by 8 bases, leaving 15 bases between them. As DNA, the CDR3 is TGTGCCAGCAGTGTGGATTGGAGGGGCGATGAGCAGTTCTTC. The encoded protein is CASSVDWRGDEQFF.

The chain has TRBV10-2 and TRBJ2-7; 9 bases are a match to TRBD1. Germline V CDR1 and CDR2: WSHSY, SAAADI. V lost 7 bases and J lost 0; bases outside the gene matches: 7. CDR3 length: 15 residues. CDR3 sequence reads: CASNAGTGSSYEQYF. DNA of the CDR3: TGCGCCAGCAACGCCGGGACAGGGAGCTCCTACGAGCAGTACTTC.

The chain employs TRBV28 and TRBJ2-5; D possibly corresponds to TRBD1 (5 bases). The V end was cut by 3 bases, the J end by 5 bases, with 16 bases between. The CDR3 extends over 15 amino acids. CDR1 and CDR2 from the germline V gene are MDHEN and SYDVKM. CDR3 coding DNA: TGTGCCAGCAGTTTTTCGAAAGGGGTTCGGGAGACCCAGTACTTC. Protein: CASSFSKGVRETQYF.

The V gene is TRBV6-6, the J gene TRBJ1-3; D remains unclear. The V gene lost 6 bases and the J gene lost 7 bases, with 7 bases spanning the gap. The CDR3 is 11 amino acids. Looked up from germline, CDR1 is MNHNY and CDR2 is SVGAGI (reference sequence). The DNA of the CDR3 is TGTGCCAGCAGCCCTAGGAACACCATATATTTT. The encoded protein is CASSPRNTIYF.

This clone was seen a single time. The chain joins TRBV2 to TRBJ2-1; a possible D gene is TRBD2 (5 bases). With 1 base removed from V and 8 bases from J, the gap between germline ends came to 12 bases. The CDR3 is 14 residues long. CDR1 is SNHLY, CDR2 FYNNEI, per germline. CDR3 loop: CASSEGTGVDEQFF. DNA of the CDR3: TGTGCCAGCAGTGAAGGGACTGGAGTCGATGAGCAGTTCTTC. The full variable domain, in which reference TRBV2 and TRBJ2-1 provide the parts outside the CDR3, is EPEVTQTPSHQVTQMGQEVILRCVPISNHLYFYWYRQILGQKVEFLVSFYNNEISEKSEIFDDQFSVERPDGSNFTLKIRSTKLEDSAMYFCASSEGTGVDEQFFGPGTRLTVL.

J is TRBJ2-1 and V is TRBV4-2; 7 bases fit TRBD2. V lost 6 bases to trimming and J lost 4 bases; unmatched junction nucleotides: 3. The CDR3 extends over 13 amino acids. Germline CDR1 reads LGHNA; CDR2 reads YNFKEQ. Here the CDR3 reads CASRGGRYNEQFF. CDR3 DNA: TGTGCCAGCAGAGGCGGGAGATACAATGAGCAGTTCTTC.